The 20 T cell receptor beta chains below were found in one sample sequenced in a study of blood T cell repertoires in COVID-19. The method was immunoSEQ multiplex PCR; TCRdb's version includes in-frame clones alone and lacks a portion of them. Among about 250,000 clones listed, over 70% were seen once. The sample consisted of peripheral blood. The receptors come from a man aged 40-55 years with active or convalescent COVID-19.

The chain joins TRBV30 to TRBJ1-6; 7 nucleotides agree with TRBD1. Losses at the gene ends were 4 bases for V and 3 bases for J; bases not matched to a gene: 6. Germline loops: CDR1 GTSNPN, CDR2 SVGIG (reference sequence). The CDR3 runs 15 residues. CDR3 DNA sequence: TGTGCCTGGACCGCCCGGGACAGCTATAATTCACCCCTCCACTTT. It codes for CAWTARDSYNSPLHF.

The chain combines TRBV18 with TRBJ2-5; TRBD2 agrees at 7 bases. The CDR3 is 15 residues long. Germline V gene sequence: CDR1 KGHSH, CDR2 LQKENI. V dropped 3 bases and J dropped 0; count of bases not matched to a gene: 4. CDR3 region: CASSPRSGDQETQYF. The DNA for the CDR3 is TGTGCCAGCTCACCTCGCAGCGGGGACCAAGAGACCCAGTACTTC.

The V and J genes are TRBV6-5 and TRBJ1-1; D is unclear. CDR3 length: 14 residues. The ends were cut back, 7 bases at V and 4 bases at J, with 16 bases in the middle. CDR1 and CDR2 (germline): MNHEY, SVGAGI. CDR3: CASKLDGFGTEAFF. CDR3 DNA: TGTGCCAGCAAATTAGACGGGTTTGGCACTGAAGCTTTCTTT.

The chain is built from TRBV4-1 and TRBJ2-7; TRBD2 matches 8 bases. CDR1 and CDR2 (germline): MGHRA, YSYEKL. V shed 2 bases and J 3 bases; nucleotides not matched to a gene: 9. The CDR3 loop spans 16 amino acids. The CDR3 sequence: CASSQPLAGGVYEQYF. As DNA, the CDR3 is TGCGCCAGCAGCCAACCCCTGGCGGGAGGTGTCTACGAGCAGTACTTC.

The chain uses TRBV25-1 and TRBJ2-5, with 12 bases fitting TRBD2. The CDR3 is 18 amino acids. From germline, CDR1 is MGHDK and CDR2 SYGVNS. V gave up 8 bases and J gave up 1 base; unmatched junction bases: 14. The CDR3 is CASGGVASGGAPQETQYF. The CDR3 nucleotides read TGTGCCAGCGGGGGCGTGGCTAGCGGGGGGGCTCCCCAAGAGACCCAGTACTTC.

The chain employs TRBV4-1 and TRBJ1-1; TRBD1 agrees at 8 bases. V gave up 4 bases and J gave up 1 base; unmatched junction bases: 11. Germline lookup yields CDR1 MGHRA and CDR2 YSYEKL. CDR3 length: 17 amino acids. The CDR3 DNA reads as TGCGCCAGCAGCCCTTCCGGGACAGGAGGATGGAACACTGAAGCTTTCTTT. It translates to CASSPSGTGGWNTEAFF.

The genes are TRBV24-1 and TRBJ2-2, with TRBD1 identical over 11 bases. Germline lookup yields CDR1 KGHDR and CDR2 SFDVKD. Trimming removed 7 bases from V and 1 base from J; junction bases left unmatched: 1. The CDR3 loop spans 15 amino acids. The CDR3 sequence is CATRGTGGNTGELFF. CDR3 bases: TGTGCCACCAGGGGGACAGGGGGGAACACCGGGGAGCTGTTTTTT.

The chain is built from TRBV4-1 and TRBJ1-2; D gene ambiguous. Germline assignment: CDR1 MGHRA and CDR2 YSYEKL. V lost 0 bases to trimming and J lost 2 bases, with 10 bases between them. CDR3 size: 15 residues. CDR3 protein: CASSQDSGENYGYTF. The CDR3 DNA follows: TGCGCCAGCAGCCAAGATAGTGGGGAGAACTATGGCTACACCTTC.

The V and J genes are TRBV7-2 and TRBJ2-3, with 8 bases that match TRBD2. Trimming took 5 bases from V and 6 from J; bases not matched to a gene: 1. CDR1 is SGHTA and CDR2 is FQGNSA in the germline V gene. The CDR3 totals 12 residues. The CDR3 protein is CASSPGGDTQYF. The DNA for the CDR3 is TGTGCCAGCAGCCCGGGGGGGGATACGCAGTATTTT.

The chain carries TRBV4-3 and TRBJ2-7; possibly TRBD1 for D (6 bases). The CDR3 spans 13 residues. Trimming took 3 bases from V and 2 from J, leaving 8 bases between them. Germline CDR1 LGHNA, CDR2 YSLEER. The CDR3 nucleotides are TGCGCCAGCAGCCAGTACAGGGCCTACGAGCAGTACTTC. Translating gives CASSQYRAYEQYF.

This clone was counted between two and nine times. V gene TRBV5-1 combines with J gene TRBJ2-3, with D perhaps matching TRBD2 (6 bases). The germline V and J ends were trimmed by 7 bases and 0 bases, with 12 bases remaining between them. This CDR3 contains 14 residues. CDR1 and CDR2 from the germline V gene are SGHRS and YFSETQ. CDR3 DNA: TGCGCCAGCCGGAGCGGGCCTAGCACAGATACGCAGTATTTT. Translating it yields CASRSGPSTDTQYF.

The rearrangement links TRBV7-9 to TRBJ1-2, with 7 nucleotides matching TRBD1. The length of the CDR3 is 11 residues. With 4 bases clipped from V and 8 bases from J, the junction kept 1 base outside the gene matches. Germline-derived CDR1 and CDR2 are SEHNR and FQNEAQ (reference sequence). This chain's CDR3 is CASSSRGGYTF. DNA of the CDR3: TGTGCCAGCAGCTCCAGGGGGGGCTACACCTTC.

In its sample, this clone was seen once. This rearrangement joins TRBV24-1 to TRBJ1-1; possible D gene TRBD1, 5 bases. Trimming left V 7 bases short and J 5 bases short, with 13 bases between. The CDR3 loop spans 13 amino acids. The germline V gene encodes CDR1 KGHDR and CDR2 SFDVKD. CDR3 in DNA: TGTGCCACCAGGGACAATGGGGGGACTGAAGCTTTCTTT. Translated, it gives CATRDNGGTEAFF.

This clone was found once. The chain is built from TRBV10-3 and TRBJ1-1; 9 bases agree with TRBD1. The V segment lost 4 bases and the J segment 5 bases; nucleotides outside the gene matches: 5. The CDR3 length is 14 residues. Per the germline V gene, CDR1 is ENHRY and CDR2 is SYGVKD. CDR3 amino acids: CAISGWTGDTEAFF. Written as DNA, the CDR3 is TGTGCCATCAGTGGATGGACAGGGGATACTGAAGCTTTCTTT.

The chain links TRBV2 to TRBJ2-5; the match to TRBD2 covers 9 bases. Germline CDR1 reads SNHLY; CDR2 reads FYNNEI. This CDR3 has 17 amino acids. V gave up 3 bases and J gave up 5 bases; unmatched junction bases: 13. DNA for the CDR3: TGTGCCAGCAGTGAGGGGACACTTGCGGGAGGGGTGGAGACCCAGTACTTC. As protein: CASSEGTLAGGVETQYF.

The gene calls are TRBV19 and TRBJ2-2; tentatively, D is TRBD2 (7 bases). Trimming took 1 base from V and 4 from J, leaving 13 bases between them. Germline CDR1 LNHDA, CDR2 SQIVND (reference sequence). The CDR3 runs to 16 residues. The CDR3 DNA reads TGTGCCAGTAGTATAGTCGGGGGGCGAAGCACCGGGGAGCTGTTTTTT. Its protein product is CASSIVGGRSTGELFF.

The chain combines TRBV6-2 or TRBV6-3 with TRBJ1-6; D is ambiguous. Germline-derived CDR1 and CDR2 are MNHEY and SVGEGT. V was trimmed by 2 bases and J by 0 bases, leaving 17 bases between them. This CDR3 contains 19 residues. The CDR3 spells CASSYEQDSPSSYNSPLHF. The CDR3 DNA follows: TGTGCCAGCAGTTACGAGCAGGACTCGCCGAGCTCCTATAATTCACCCCTCCACTTT.

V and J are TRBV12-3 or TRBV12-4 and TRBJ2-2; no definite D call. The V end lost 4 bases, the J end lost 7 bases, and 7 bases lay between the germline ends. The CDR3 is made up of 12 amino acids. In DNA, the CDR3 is TGTGCCAGCAGTTCCGCGCGCGGGGAGCTGTTTTTT. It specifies CASSSARGELFF.

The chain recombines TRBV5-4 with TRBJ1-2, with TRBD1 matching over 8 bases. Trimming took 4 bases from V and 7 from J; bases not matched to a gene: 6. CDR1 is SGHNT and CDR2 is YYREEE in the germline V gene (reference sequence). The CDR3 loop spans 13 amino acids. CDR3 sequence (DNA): TGTGCCAGCAGCCTACAGGGGGGGGGTGGCTACACCTTC. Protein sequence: CASSLQGGGGYTF.

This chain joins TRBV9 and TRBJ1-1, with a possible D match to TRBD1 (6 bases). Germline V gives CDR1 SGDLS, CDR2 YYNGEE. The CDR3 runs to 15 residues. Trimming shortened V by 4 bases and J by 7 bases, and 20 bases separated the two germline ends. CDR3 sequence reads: CASSPEGEGNGEAFF. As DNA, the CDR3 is TGTGCCAGCAGCCCCGAGGGGGAGGGGAATGGTGAAGCTTTCTTT.